The following is a T cell receptor (beta chain) sequence with its context. Its antigen is not yet known. Compared with germline, one end of the junction differs, possibly owing to a read error. This entry comes from a study of control samples from healthy donors and cancer patients (dated by TCRdb to 2018 to 2020). Library preparation was by the immunoSEQ multiplex PCR assay. TCRdb re-hosts the immuneACCESS table, in-frame sequences only. Its copies lack some clones; in the studies checked, an unresolved V gene accounts for under half of them, and the cause for the rest is not known. The sample table holds 170,000 or so clones, of which over 80% were seen once. About 1.6% of the sample is in the top ten clones. The germline V gene provides CDR1 MNHEY and CDR2 SVGAGI. The CDR3 sequence holds 15 residues, the cysteine and phenylalanine included. The DNA shown is the 45-base CDR3, in frame from base 1.

Sequencing input: blood. This TCR came from a man aged 18 to 29 in good health. The rearrangement combines TRBV6-5 with TRBJ2-7; the D region possibly corresponds to TRBD2 (5 bases align). The DNA sequence is TGTGCCAGCAGTTACCCTATAGGGAGTACTTACGTGCAGTACTTC. The encoded protein is CASSYPIGSTYVQYF.